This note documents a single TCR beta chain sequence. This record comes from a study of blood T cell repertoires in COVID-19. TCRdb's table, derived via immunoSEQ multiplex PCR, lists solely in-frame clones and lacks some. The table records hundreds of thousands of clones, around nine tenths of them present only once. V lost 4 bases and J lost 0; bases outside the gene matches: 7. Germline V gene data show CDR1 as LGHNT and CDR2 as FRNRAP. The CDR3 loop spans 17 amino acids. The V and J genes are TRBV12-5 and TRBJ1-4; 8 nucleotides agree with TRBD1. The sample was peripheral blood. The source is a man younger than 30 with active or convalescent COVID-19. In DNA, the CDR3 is TGTGCTAGTGGTTCTGGACAGGGCTTTGCAACTAATGAAAAACTGTTTTTT. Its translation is CASGSGQGFATNEKLFF.